These T cell receptor beta chains were read from a single sample in a study of CD8+ T cells in alopecia areata. The method was immunoSEQ multiplex PCR; TCRdb's version includes in-frame clones alone and lacks a portion of them. Seen here are 150,000 to 200,000 clones, 59% observed once, and the top ten hold roughly 15%. The sequencing used CD4+ T cells sorted from blood, collected at week 0. These receptors came from a human donor with alopecia areata. CDR3s include the opening cysteine and the closing phenylalanine or tryptophan. Each record gives: J gene, clone size, D gene, V gene, CDR3 protein, CDR3 DNA. D genes are given only for firm matches. Rows give clone size only sometimes, using once, few, many, or a class for an expanded clone.

TRBJ2-3 NA NA TRBV29-1 CSVVLASADTQYF TGCAGCGTTGTGCTGGCTAGCGCCGATACGCAGTATTTT
TRBJ1-1 NA TRBD1 TRBV18 CASSRAGQGTEAFF TGTGCCAGCTCACGGGCGGGACAGGGCACTGAAGCTTTCTTT
TRBJ2-6 NA NA TRBV7-2 CASSLVLRAGANVLTF TGTGCCAGCAGCTTGGTCCTCCGGGCTGGGGCCAACGTCCTGACTTTC
TRBJ1-5 NA NA TRBV30 CAWSVASNSNQPQHF TGTGCCTGGAGTGTGGCTAGTAATAGCAATCAGCCCCAGCATTTT
TRBJ1-1 NA NA TRBV30 CAWSVPGAEKAFF TGTGCCTGGAGTGTACCAGGGGCCGAGAAGGCTTTCTTT
TRBJ2-5 NA TRBD2 TRBV5-6 CASSLALAAAETQYF TGTGCCAGCAGCTTGGCGCTAGCGGCTGCGGAGACCCAGTACTTC
TRBJ2-7 few NA TRBV30 CAWRTFSYEQYF TGTGCCTGGAGGACCTTCTCCTACGAGCAGTACTTC
TRBJ2-1 few NA TRBV2 CASSERGARSNEQFF TGTGCCAGCAGTGAACGGGGGGCCCGAAGCAATGAGCAGTTCTTC
TRBJ2-5 few NA TRBV4-1 CASSQVVGGVGTQETQYF TGCGCCAGCAGCCAAGTGGTAGGGGGTGTGGGGACCCAAGAGACCCAGTACTTC
TRBJ2-6 NA NA TRBV29-1 CSVTGSSGANVLTF TGCAGCGTTACAGGGAGCTCTGGGGCCAACGTCCTGACTTTC
TRBJ1-2 few NA TRBV7-9 CASSLAVSRNYGYTF TGTGCCAGCAGCTTAGCGGTCTCCAGAAACTATGGCTACACCTTC
TRBJ1-5 NA NA TRBV18 CASSPVGQNQPQHF TGTGCCAGCTCACCAGTCGGGCAAAATCAGCCCCAGCATTTT
TRBJ1-1 few NA TRBV11-3 CASSLFSRERAFF TGTGCCAGCAGCTTGTTTTCTAGAGAGCGGGCTTTCTTT
TRBJ1-1 NA NA TRBV4-2 CASSISGNTEAFF TGTGCCAGCAGCATATCAGGGAACACTGAAGCTTTCTTT
TRBJ2-1 NA TRBD1 TRBV5-1 CASSPRDRGRTEQFF TGCGCCAGCAGCCCCCGGGACAGGGGGCGAACTGAGCAGTTCTTC
TRBJ1-1 NA NA TRBV29-1 CSARSVNTEAFF TGCAGCGCCCGATCCGTGAACACTGAAGCTTTCTTT
TRBJ2-5 once TRBD2 TRBV30 CAWATGGPGETQYF TGTGCCTGGGCTACGGGGGGGCCTGGGGAGACCCAGTACTTC
TRBJ2-7 NA NA TRBV28 CASSLGGHYSYEQYF TGTGCCAGCAGTCTGGGGGGGCATTATTCCTACGAGCAGTACTTC
TRBJ2-2 NA TRBD1 TRBV11-2 CASSSGTGGTGELFF TGTGCCAGCAGCTCGGGGACAGGGGGCACCGGGGAGCTGTTTTTT
TRBJ1-6 NA TRBD1 TRBV29-1 CSARQGPSNSPLHF TGCAGCGCTAGACAGGGACCATCTAATTCACCCCTCCACTTT
TRBJ2-5 NA TRBD2 TRBV29-1 CSVGGLAKETQYF TGCAGCGTTGGAGGACTAGCCAAAGAGACCCAGTACTTC
TRBJ2-5 NA TRBD2 TRBV19 CASSISQRGMKTQYF TGTGCCAGTAGTATCTCCCAGCGGGGGATGAAGACCCAGTACTTC
TRBJ2-5 NA TRBD1 TRBV30 CALKDRVIETQYF TGTGCCTTGAAGGACAGGGTGATAGAGACCCAGTACTTC
TRBJ2-7 few TRBD1 TRBV6-5 CASTLGQHYEQYF TGTGCCAGCACCCTGGGACAGCACTACGAGCAGTACTTC
TRBJ2-3 NA TRBD2 TRBV7-2 CASSFWQRGGVDTQYF TGTGCCAGCAGCTTCTGGCAGCGGGGGGGTGTAGATACGCAGTATTTT
TRBJ1-5 once NA TRBV6-1 CASSWGSNQPQHF TGTGCCAGCAGTTGGGGAAGCAATCAGCCCCAGCATTTT
TRBJ1-6 NA NA TRBV2 CALQMGVGSPLHF TGTGCCCTTCAAATGGGGGTCGGTTCACCCCTCCACTTT
TRBJ1-2 NA NA TRBV30 CAWSVGPGAYGYTF TGTGCCTGGAGTGTTGGGCCAGGGGCCTATGGCTACACCTTC
TRBJ1-2 once TRBD1 TRBV9 CASSVALDRTANYGYTF TGTGCCAGCAGCGTAGCTCTGGACAGGACAGCTAACTATGGCTACACCTTC
TRBJ1-1 NA TRBD1 TRBV30 CASRTGGAQAFF TGTGCCTCCAGGACAGGGGGCGCGCAGGCTTTCTTT
TRBJ2-5 NA NA TRBV11-2 CASSLHREGETQYF TGTGCCAGCAGCTTACACAGGGAGGGAGAGACCCAGTACTTC
TRBJ1-4 NA NA TRBV30 CAWSVIPRWATNEKLFF TGTGCCTGGAGTGTCATCCCTCGGTGGGCAACTAATGAAAAACTGTTTTTT
TRBJ2-1 few NA TRBV5-6 CASSQNVGYNEQFF TGTGCCAGCAGCCAGAACGTAGGCTATAATGAGCAGTTCTTC
TRBJ1-2 few NA TRBV19 CASSPGQSINYGYTF TGTGCCAGTAGTCCTGGACAGAGCATTAACTATGGCTACACCTTC
TRBJ2-2 NA TRBD2 TRBV5-1 CASSLVLAANTGELFF TGCGCCAGCAGCTTGGTTCTAGCGGCGAACACCGGGGAGCTGTTTTTT
TRBJ1-4 NA NA TRBV2 CASRANEKLFF TGTGCCAGCAGGGCTAATGAAAAACTGTTTTTT
TRBJ1-2 NA TRBD1 TRBV30 CAWEDRSNGYTF TGTGCGTGGGAGGACAGGTCTAATGGCTACACCTTC
TRBJ2-7 NA NA TRBV5-1 CASSLRVAYEQYF TGCGCCAGCAGCTTGAGGGTGGCCTACGAGCAGTACTTC
TRBJ2-7 NA TRBD1 TRBV15 CATSRDQGANEQYF TGTGCCACCAGCAGAGATCAGGGGGCAAACGAGCAGTACTTC
TRBJ2-4 NA NA TRBV30 CAWRPGDLAKNIQYF TGTGCCTGGAGACCGGGCGACCTAGCCAAAAACATTCAGTACTTC
TRBJ1-3 few NA TRBV5-6 CASSSGNTIYF TGTGCCAGCAGCTCTGGAAACACCATATATTTT
TRBJ1-2 NA TRBD1 TRBV29-1 CSATGWNGYTF TGCAGCGCGACAGGGTGGAATGGCTACACCTTC
TRBJ1-3 NA NA TRBV7-8 CASEMARGVGNTIYF TGTGCCAGCGAGATGGCGAGGGGCGTAGGAAACACCATATATTTT
TRBJ1-3 NA NA TRBV20-1 CSEGLGNTIYF TGCAGTGAAGGCCTCGGAAACACCATATATTTT
TRBJ2-2 NA NA TRBV7-9 CASSSTSKPTGELFF TGTGCCAGCAGCTCGACCTCAAAGCCCACCGGGGAGCTGTTTTTT
TRBJ2-7 NA NA TRBV18 CASSPGYYEQYF TGTGCCAGCTCACCAGGGTACTACGAGCAGTACTTC
TRBJ2-7 few TRBD2 TRBV7-2 CASSPRTSGAYEQYF TGTGCCAGCAGCCCCCGGACTAGCGGGGCCTACGAGCAGTACTTC
TRBJ1-2 NA NA TRBV7-9 CASSFLSGYTF TGTGCCAGCAGCTTCCTGAGCGGCTACACCTTC
TRBJ1-3 NA NA TRBV30 CAWSAVSLSGNTIYF TGTGCCTGGAGCGCCGTGAGCCTTTCTGGAAACACCATATATTTT
TRBJ1-1 once NA TRBV29-1 CSVEGRGRNTEAFF TGCAGCGTTGAAGGAAGAGGGAGAAACACTGAAGCTTTCTTT
TRBJ2-3 NA NA TRBV15 CATSGGGGASTDTQYF TGTGCCACCTCAGGAGGAGGAGGGGCCAGCACAGATACGCAGTATTTT
TRBJ1-6 NA TRBD1 TRBV30 CACSRDSYSPLHF TGTGCCTGTTCCCGGGACAGCTATTCACCCCTCCACTTT
TRBJ2-1 NA TRBD2 TRBV7-9 CASSAGLAALNEQFF TGTGCCAGCAGCGCCGGACTAGCGGCCCTGAATGAGCAGTTCTTC
TRBJ2-7 few TRBD1 TRBV5-1 CASSQGQGLEQYF TGCGCCAGCAGCCAGGGACAGGGTCTCGAGCAGTACTTC
TRBJ2-7 NA TRBD1 TRBV29-1 CSASQRQGQQYF TGCAGCGCCTCCCAGAGACAGGGCCAGCAGTACTTC